The sample holds a few counts of the clone carrying this T cell receptor (beta chain). The CDR3 loop spans 14 amino acids. V was pared by 6 bases and J by 6 bases, with 17 bases between. CDR1 and CDR2 from the germline V gene are MNHNS and SASEGT. This PCR relied on a set of 60 Vbeta primers and 13 Jbeta primers. Profiling relied on immunoSEQ multiplex PCR, and the TCRdb table lists in-frame clones only, not all of them. The sample shows around 100,000 clones, approximately 80% of them seen only once. These data come from a study of cytomegalovirus exposure and HLA in healthy donors. Sequenced: PBMCs. The chain recombines TRBV6-1 with TRBJ1-2; no reliable D call. The TCR comes from a woman aged 30 to 39 in good health and CMV-seronegative. The CDR3, as DNA: TGTGCCAGCAGGGCCGGGCTCGGGAGGGATGGCTACACCTTC. This translates into CASRAGLGRDGYTF.